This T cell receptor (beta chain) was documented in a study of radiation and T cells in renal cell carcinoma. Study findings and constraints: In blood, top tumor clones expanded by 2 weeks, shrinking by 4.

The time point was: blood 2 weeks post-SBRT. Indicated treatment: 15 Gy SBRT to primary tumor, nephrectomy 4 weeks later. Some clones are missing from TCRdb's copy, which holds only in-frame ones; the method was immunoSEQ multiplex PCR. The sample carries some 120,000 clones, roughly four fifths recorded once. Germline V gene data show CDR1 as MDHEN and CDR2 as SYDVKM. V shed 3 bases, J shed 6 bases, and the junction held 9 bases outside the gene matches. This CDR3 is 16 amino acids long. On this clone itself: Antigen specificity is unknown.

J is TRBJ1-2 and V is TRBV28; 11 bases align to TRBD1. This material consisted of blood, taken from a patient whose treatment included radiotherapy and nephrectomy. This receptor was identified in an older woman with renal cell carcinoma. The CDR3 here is CASSFHPPDRGHGYTF. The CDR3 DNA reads TGTGCCAGCAGTTTCCACCCCCCGGACAGGGGGCATGGCTACACCTTC.